The present entry profiles one T cell receptor (beta chain) with its context. This sample is part of a study of blood T cell repertoires in COVID-19. V dropped 4 bases and J dropped 5; count of bases not matched to a gene: 12. Germline V gene sequence: CDR1 LGHDT, CDR2 YNNKEL (reference sequence). The CDR3 extends over 17 amino acids. Only in-frame clones appear in the TCRdb table, and some are missing; sequencing was by immunoSEQ multiplex PCR. The table records about 69,000 clones, about 90% of them present only once. This clonotype was obtained from a middle-aged man with acute or convalescent COVID-19. Sequenced: peripheral blood. The rearrangement joins TRBV3-1 (or the pseudogene TRBV3-2) to TRBJ1-5; 9 bases fit TRBD1. DNA of the CDR3: TGTGCCAGCAGCCCATCCTCCGGGACAGGGTATTATCAGCCCCAGCATTTT. Translated, it gives CASSPSSGTGYYQPQHF.